The 13 T cell receptor beta chains below come from one sample, sequenced in a study of T cells in localized non-small cell lung cancer. Using immunoSEQ multiplex PCR, the repertoire was profiled, and TCRdb retains in-frame clones only, with some absent. Of fewer than 3,000 clones in the sample, around 25% are singletons; the top ten hold roughly 15%. This specimen consisted of lung tumor tissue, obtained before any cancer treatment. These receptors originate from a female donor over 55 with stage I lung adenocarcinoma.

This clone was counted only a few times. This chain links TRBV11-3 with TRBJ2-1; 12 bases agree with TRBD2. This CDR3 region has 17 residues. Germline V gene sequence: CDR1 SGHNT, CDR2 YENEEA. J gave up 6 bases and V 2 bases, and 8 bases lay outside the gene matches. The CDR3 protein is CASSLNERTSGANEQFF. The CDR3, as DNA: TGTGCCAGCAGCTTAAATGAAAGGACTAGCGGGGCCAATGAGCAGTTCTTC.

This clone was seen a handful of times. The chain recombines TRBV11-3 with TRBJ2-1, with D possibly matching TRBD2 (5 bases). This CDR3 has 16 amino acids. Germline-derived CDR1 and CDR2 are SGHNT and YENEEA. V gave up 4 bases and J gave up 9 bases, with 22 bases separating them. The CDR3 DNA is TGTGCCAGCAGCTCCCTAGGCGGGCTAGTAGTAGGTGAGCAGTTCTTC. Translated: CASSSLGGLVVGEQFF.

This clone rates as large. The chain has TRBV18 and TRBJ2-7, with D hard to call. CDR3 length equals 13 residues. CDR1 KGHSH and CDR2 LQKENI come from the germline V gene. Deletions cut 6 bases from V and 2 bases from J, with 11 bases between. This CDR3 reads CASSDPMAYEQYF. In DNA, the CDR3 is TGTGCCAGCTCGGATCCCATGGCCTACGAGCAGTACTTC.

This chain connects TRBV12-5 to TRBJ2-5; D is possibly TRBD1 or TRBD2 (5 bases each). Trimming pared 4 bases from V and 1 base from J, leaving 16 bases between. CDR1 is LGHNT, CDR2 FRNRAP, per germline. This CDR3 spans 16 amino acids. The CDR3 DNA follows: TGTGCTAGTGGTTGGGGACGTGGACGGGGCCAAGAGACCCAGTACTTC. Its translation is CASGWGRGRGQETQYF. The full variable domain, rest sourced from reference TRBV12-5 and TRBJ2-5, is DARVTQTPRHKVTEMGQEVTMRCQPILGHNTVFWYRQTMMQGLELLAYFRNRAPLDDSGMPKDRFSAEMPDATLATLKIQPSEPRDSAVYFCASGWGRGRGQETQYFGPGTRLLVL.

By share, this clone counts as medium-sized. V and J are TRBV11-3 and TRBJ1-1; possibly TRBD1 for D (5 bases). This CDR3 spans 15 amino acids. Trimming left V 7 bases short and J 0 bases short, with 15 bases between. The germline V gene has CDR1 SGHNT and CDR2 YENEEA. CDR3 in amino acids: CASTPFGAMNTEAFF. The DNA of the CDR3 is TGTGCCAGCACCCCGTTTGGGGCCATGAACACTGAAGCTTTCTTT.

The chain links TRBV15 to TRBJ1-4; TRBD1 matches 7 bases. Germline CDR1 reads LNHNV; CDR2 reads YYDKDF (reference sequence). V lost 0 bases to trimming and J lost 7 bases; unmatched junction nucleotides: 5. This CDR3 has 15 amino acids. The CDR3 coding sequence is TGTGCCACCAGCAGAGATATAGGGGGCCGTGAAAAACTGTTTTTT. Its protein product is CATSRDIGGREKLFF.

The rearrangement uses TRBV6-8 and TRBJ2-3; D may be TRBD2 (6 bases). Germline loops: CDR1 MNHGY, CDR2 SAAAGT. Trimming shortened V by 6 bases and J by 4 bases, and 20 bases separated the two germline ends. The CDR3 totals 16 residues. This CDR3 is CASRPIAALPADTQYF. The CDR3, as DNA: TGTGCCAGCAGACCAATAGCGGCCCTCCCCGCAGATACGCAGTATTTT.

This chain uses TRBV11-3 with TRBJ2-1; no reliable D call. Germline V lookup: CDR1 SGHNT, CDR2 YENEEA. V lost 5 bases and J 2 bases, leaving 13 bases between the germline ends. This CDR3 spans 15 amino acids. CDR3 sequence: CASSPLPDAYNEQFF. CDR3 coding DNA: TGTGCCAGCAGCCCCCTCCCAGACGCCTACAATGAGCAGTTCTTC.

This rearrangement joins TRBV9 to TRBJ1-2, with D unresolved. This CDR3 has 14 residues. V lost 0 bases to trimming and J lost 4 bases, with 10 bases between them. Germline V lookup: CDR1 SGDLS, CDR2 YYNGEE. Here the CDR3 DNA reads TGTGCCAGCAGCGTAGGAGGCGGCCCCTATGGCTACACCTTC. Amino acid sequence: CASSVGGGPYGYTF.

This clone qualifies as medium-sized. The chain recombines TRBV11-3 with TRBJ2-3; 10 nucleotides match TRBD2. The trim removed 5 bases at V and 4 bases at J, leaving 9 bases unmatched. Germline V CDR1 and CDR2: SGHNT, YENEEA. The CDR3 is made up of 16 amino acids. CDR3: CASSQRTSGPSDTQYF. In nucleotides, the CDR3 is TGTGCCAGCAGCCAGAGGACTAGCGGTCCCTCAGATACGCAGTATTTT.

This clone was seen more than once but under ten times. The chain joins TRBV11-3 to TRBJ1-2; possible D gene TRBD1, 5 bases. This CDR3 has 14 residues. With 2 bases removed from V and 2 bases from J, the gap between germline ends came to 9 bases. Germline V gives CDR1 SGHNT, CDR2 YENEEA. In nucleotides, the CDR3 is TGTGCCAGCAGCTTAAGGGGTTTAAACTATGGCTACACCTTC. This gives the protein CASSLRGLNYGYTF.

In this sample, this clone is medium-sized. V usage is TRBV11-3 and J usage is TRBJ2-7; D not certain. Germline assignment: CDR1 SGHNT and CDR2 YENEEA. This CDR3 comprises 15 residues. V was shortened by 0 bases and J by 6 bases, with 15 bases between the two germline ends. The DNA of the CDR3 is TGTGCCAGCAGCTTAGATGGGTTCCTGGTAGGCGAGCAGTACTTC. Translation: CASSLDGFLVGEQYF.

The chain joins TRBV9 to TRBJ2-7, with a weak D call TRBD1 (6 bases). This CDR3 is built from 13 residues. Germline lookup yields CDR1 SGDLS and CDR2 YYNGEE. The V end lost 7 bases, the J end lost 4 bases, and 15 bases lay between the germline ends. CDR3 region: CASSGQTPYEQYF. The CDR3 DNA follows: TGTGCCAGCTCGGGACAAACCCCATACGAGCAGTACTTC. Based on the CDR3 plus reference TRBV9 and TRBJ2-7, the full variable domain is DSGVTQTPKHLITATGQRVTLRCSPRSGDLSVYWYQQSLDQGLQFLIQYYNGEERAKGNILERFSAQQFPDLHSELNLSSLELGDSALYFCASSGQTPYEQYFGPGTRLTVT.